What follows is one TCR beta chain and its context. A few counts support this clonotype. Its antigen is not yet known. No much larger clone exists at a distance of one base, and base qualities are not known. The library came from 5' RACE. TCRdb lists the instrument as Illumina HiSeq 2500. A second PCR of 7 to 11 cycles was performed with a sample-barcoded 5' primer and a J-beta primer mix. Each TCR beta cDNA molecule received a unique molecular identifier from a template-switch 5' adaptor carrying 12 random nucleotides. Each sample yielded at least 3 million CDR3-containing paired-end reads. First-strand cDNA synthesis was performed from all RNA using the Mint cDNA synthesis kit, with priming by a TRBC-specific oligonucleotide. All cDNA was treated with uracil-DNA glycosylase and then went through a first 18-cycle PCR with the universal primers M1SS and BC2_uni_R. On the authors' methods: Each sample was normalized by randomly selecting 1 million high-quality reads, each carrying a distinct molecular identifier. Reads with shared molecular identifiers were discarded instead of being binned into consensus sequences. CDR3 identification, clonotype clustering and error correction used MiTCR with a Q25 quality threshold and the strictest error-elimination algorithm. A nonparametric unseen species model with Euler transformation was used to estimate a lower bound on total TCR beta diversity. Using fastp at Q25 and MiXCR, TCRdb reprocessed the public reads and kept productive beta chains. Under each unique CDR3 protein, matching rows form one entry showing the most common genes and DNA. What appears here as the V and J calls and clone size reflects TCRdb's work, not the paper's. The sample table holds about 1,800,000 distinct CDR3 sequences, of which 28% were seen once. The top ten hold approximately 7.7% of the sample.

Systemically healthy Caucasian individuals from Russia, around 39 in total and aged about 6 to 100 years, were included as donors. Each donor gave 8 to 10 milliliters of peripheral blood, drawn into EDTA-treated Vacutainer tubes. Ficoll-Paque density-gradient centrifugation was used to isolate PBMCs, with at least 6.5 million per sample. Total RNA, at least 6 micrograms per sample, was extracted from PBMCs with Trizol reagent. The percentages of naive CD45RAhigh/CD27high T cells were determined by flow cytometry on a PBMC aliquot from every donor. Counted from cysteine to phenylalanine, this CDR3 has 16 amino acids. Only the CDR3 DNA is retained, 48 bases long and in frame from the first base. The germline V gene supplies CDR1 MNHEY and CDR2 SVGAGI. Here V drops 2 bases and J drops 3 bases, and the junction holds 7 bases not matched to any gene. The data stem from a study of blood T cells in healthy people across ages (dated by TCRdb to about 2015). About the study as a whole: Template switching captured roughly one uniquely barcoded TCR beta cDNA molecule per two T cells in model experiments. The study analyzed two additional independent replicas of 1 million unique cDNA reads from the same blood draw for two donors, one aged 18 to 29 and one aged 80 or older. The donors were divided into four age groups: young (average 16 years), middle-aged (about 40), aged (about 60) and long-lived (roughly 82). Using deep sequencing normalized with unique cDNA molecular identifiers, the study measured how TCR beta repertoire diversity changes with age. To avoid experimental bias, donors of different ages were distributed randomly across sequencing lanes. The paper's findings and limits, for the study overall: Estimates of total diversity based on one million sequenced T cells were considered lower bounds and underestimates. Bulk unsorted PBMC profiling prevented conclusive comparison of naive and antigen-experienced compartments. Compared with the aged group, the long-lived group had more naive CD4+ T cells, fewer expanded clones and increased TCR diversity, suggesting age selection. The percentage of naive T cells measured by flow cytometry correlated strongly with observed TCR beta diversity. The CMV infection status of donors was not known, potentially confounding age-related changes in expanded clonotypes. Observed TCR beta diversity per million T cells fell roughly linearly with age, and a significant reduction was already apparent by age roughly 40.

The rearrangement joined TRBV6-5 to TRBJ2-3; 8 bases in between match TRBD1. The sequenced sample consisted of blood. The clonotype comes from a woman in her twenties or thirties in good health. The DNA sequence is TGTGCCAGCAGTTACGATAGGACAGGGCATACAGATACGCAGTATTTT. The encoded protein is CASSYDRTGHTDTQYF.